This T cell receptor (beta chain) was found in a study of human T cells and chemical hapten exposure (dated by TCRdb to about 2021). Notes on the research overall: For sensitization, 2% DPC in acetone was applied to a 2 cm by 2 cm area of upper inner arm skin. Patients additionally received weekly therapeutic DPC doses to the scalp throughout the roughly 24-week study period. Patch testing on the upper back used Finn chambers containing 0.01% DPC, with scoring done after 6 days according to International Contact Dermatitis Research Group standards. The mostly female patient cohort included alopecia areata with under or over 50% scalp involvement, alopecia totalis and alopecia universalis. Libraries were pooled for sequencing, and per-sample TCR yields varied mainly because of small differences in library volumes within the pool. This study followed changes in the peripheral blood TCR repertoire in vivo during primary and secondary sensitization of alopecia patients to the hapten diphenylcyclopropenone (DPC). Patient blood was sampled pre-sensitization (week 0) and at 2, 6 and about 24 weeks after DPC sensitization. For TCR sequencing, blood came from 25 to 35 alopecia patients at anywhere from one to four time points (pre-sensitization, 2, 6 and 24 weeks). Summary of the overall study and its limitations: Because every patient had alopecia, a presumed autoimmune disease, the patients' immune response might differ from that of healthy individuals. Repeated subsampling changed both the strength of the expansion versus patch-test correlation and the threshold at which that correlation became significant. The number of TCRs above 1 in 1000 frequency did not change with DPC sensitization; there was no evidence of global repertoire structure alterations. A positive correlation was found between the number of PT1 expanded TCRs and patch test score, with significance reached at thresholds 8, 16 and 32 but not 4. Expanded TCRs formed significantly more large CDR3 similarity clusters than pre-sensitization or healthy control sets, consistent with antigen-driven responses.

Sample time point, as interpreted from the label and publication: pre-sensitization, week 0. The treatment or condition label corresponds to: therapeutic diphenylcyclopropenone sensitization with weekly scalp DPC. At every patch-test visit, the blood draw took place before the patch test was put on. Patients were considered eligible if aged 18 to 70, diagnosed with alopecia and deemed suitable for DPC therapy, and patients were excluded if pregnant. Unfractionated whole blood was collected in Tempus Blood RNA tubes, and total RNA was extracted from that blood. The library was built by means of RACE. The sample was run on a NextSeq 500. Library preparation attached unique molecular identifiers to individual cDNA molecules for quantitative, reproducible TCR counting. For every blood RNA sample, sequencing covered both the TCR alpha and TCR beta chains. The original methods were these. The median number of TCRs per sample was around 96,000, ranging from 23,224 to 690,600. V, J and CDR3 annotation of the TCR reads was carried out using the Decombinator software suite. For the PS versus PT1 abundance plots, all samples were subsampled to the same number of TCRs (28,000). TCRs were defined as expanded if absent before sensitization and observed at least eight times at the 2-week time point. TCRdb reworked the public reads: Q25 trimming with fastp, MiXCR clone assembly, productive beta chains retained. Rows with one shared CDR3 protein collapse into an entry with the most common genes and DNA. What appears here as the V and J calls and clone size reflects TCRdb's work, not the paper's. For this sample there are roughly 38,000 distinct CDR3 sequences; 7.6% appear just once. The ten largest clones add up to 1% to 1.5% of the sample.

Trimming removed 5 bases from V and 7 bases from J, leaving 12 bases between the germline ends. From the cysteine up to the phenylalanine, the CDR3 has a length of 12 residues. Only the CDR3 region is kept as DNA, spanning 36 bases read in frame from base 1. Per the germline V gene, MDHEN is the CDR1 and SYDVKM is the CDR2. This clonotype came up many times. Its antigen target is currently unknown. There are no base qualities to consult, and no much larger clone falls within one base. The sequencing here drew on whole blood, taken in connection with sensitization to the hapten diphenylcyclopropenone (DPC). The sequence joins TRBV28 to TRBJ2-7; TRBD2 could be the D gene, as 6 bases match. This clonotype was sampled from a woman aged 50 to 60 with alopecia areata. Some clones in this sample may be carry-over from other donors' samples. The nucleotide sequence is TGTGCCAGCAGTCCTTGGGGAGGAGAGCAGTACTTC. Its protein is CASSPWGGEQYF.